Following are 19 T cell receptor beta chains from one sample sequenced in a study of blood T cell repertoires in COVID-19. The data were produced by immunoSEQ multiplex PCR, yet TCRdb's version contains in-frame clones alone and is incomplete. The sample consists of over 300,000 clones, 90% of them appearing once. What was sequenced was peripheral blood. The source of these receptors is a man in his late teens or twenties with active or convalescent COVID-19.

The chain links TRBV14 to TRBJ2-1, with 12 bases matching TRBD2. The V gene end was trimmed by 4 bases and the J gene end by 10 bases; junction bases not matched to a gene: 8. Germline V lookup: CDR1 SGHDN, CDR2 FVKESK. CDR3 length: 15 amino acids. This chain's CDR3 is CASSLRTSGVHEQFF. As DNA, the CDR3 is TGTGCCAGCAGCCTGCGGACTAGCGGGGTACACGAGCAGTTCTTC.

The CDR3 reads CASSGGELAKNIQYF. The DNA for the CDR3 is TGTGCCAGCAGTGGAGGAGAGCTAGCCAAAAACATTCAGTACTTC. The J gene is TRBJ2-4, the V gene TRBV2; no reliable D call. Between the trimmed V and J ends, which lost 4 bases and 0 bases, there was a span of 10 bases. The CDR3 consists of 15 residues. Germline values: CDR1 SNHLY, CDR2 FYNNEI. Based on the CDR3 plus reference TRBV2 and TRBJ2-4, the full variable domain is EPEVTQTPSHQVTQMGQEVILRCVPISNHLYFYWYRQILGQKVEFLVSFYNNEISEKSEIFDDQFSVERPDGSNFTLKIRSTKLEDSAMYFCASSGGELAKNIQYFGAGTRLSVL.

The rearrangement joins TRBV19 to TRBJ1-2, with 9 bases matching TRBD1. Trimming at V came to 7 bases and at J to 6 bases, leaving 15 bases not matched to a gene. The CDR3 has 16 amino acids. The germline V gene encodes CDR1 LNHDA and CDR2 SQIVND (reference sequence). CDR3 amino acids: CASIRGTGFKSDGYTF. DNA for the CDR3: TGTGCCAGTATCCGAGGGACAGGGTTTAAATCGGATGGCTACACCTTC.

The chain couples TRBV27 to TRBJ2-7, with 7 bases that match TRBD2. The V and J ends lost 0 bases and 0 bases, in that order; junction bases with no gene match: 8. The CDR3 loop spans 17 amino acids. Germline V lookup: CDR1 MNHEY, CDR2 SMNVEV (reference sequence). The DNA for the CDR3 is TGTGCCAGCAGTTTATCCGCGGCTAGCGGATTCTCCTACGAGCAGTACTTC. Translation: CASSLSAASGFSYEQYF.

V is TRBV27 and J is TRBJ1-3; no firm D call. Germline V lookup: CDR1 MNHEY, CDR2 SMNVEV (reference sequence). Trimming cost V 6 bases and J 4 bases, with 10 bases left between them. The CDR3 loop spans 13 amino acids. The CDR3 here is CASSSGRGNTIYF. For the CDR3, the DNA is TGTGCCAGCAGCTCAGGCCGAGGAAACACCATATATTTT.

The rearrangement uses TRBV6-5 and TRBJ1-1, with D maybe TRBD1 (5 bases). Germline-derived CDR1 and CDR2 are MNHEY and SVGAGI. Trimming removed 2 bases at V and 1 base at J, with 8 bases between. The CDR3 spans 14 residues. CDR3 loop: CASSYTGSNTEAFF. For the CDR3, the DNA is TGTGCCAGCAGTTACACAGGATCGAACACTGAAGCTTTCTTT.

V and J are TRBV4-2 and TRBJ2-2, with 10 bases lining up with TRBD1. With 4 bases clipped from V and 5 bases from J, the junction kept 7 bases outside the gene matches. CDR1 is LGHNA and CDR2 is YNFKEQ in the germline V gene. The CDR3 runs to 16 residues. The CDR3 DNA is TGTGCCAGCAGCCCTGGGACAGGGGAAGCTACCGGGGAGCTGTTTTTT. It encodes CASSPGTGEATGELFF.

This chain connects TRBV4-2 to TRBJ2-3; 13 bases match TRBD2. The CDR3 is 17 residues long. Germline CDR1 LGHNA, CDR2 YNFKEQ. Losses at the gene ends were 4 bases for V and 4 bases for J; bases not matched to a gene: 8. The CDR3 spells CASSRRLAGGESDTQYF. CDR3 DNA: TGTGCCAGCAGCCGCCGACTAGCGGGGGGTGAATCAGATACGCAGTATTTT.

The chain carries TRBV6-2 or TRBV6-3 and TRBJ1-5; D possibly corresponds to TRBD1 (6 bases). CDR1 and CDR2 (germline): MNHEY, SVGEGT. The V gene lost 2 bases and the J gene lost 8 bases, with 19 bases spanning the gap. The CDR3 totals 16 residues. CDR3 in DNA: TGTGCCAGCAGTTACGGCCCGCCAGGGGATGTTGAGCCCCAGCATTTT. This translates into CASSYGPPGDVEPQHF.

The chain couples TRBV12-3 or TRBV12-4 to TRBJ2-2; TRBD1 agrees at 9 bases. V gave up 6 bases and J gave up 5 bases; unmatched junction bases: 1. The CDR3 spans 13 residues. This CDR3 is CASSDRGTGELFF. The DNA for the CDR3 is TGTGCCAGCAGCGACAGGGGGACCGGGGAGCTGTTTTTT.

The rearrangement joins TRBV4-2 to TRBJ2-1; D is perhaps TRBD2 (5 bases). The germline V and J ends were trimmed by 1 base and 4 bases, with 8 bases remaining between them. Per germline, CDR1 LGHNA and CDR2 YNFKEQ. CDR3 length: 14 residues. The DNA of the CDR3 is TGTGCCAGCAGCCAAGTCAGCGGTTACAATGAGCAGTTCTTC. This sequence encodes CASSQVSGYNEQFF.

V and J are TRBV27 and TRBJ1-4; D is undetermined. CDR1 and CDR2 from the germline V gene are MNHEY and SMNVEV (reference sequence). V shed 5 bases and J shed 10 bases, with 11 bases lying between them. This CDR3 is built from 12 residues. The CDR3 loop reads CASSEIFGKLFF. The CDR3 DNA follows: TGTGCCAGCAGTGAAATATTCGGAAAACTGTTTTTT.

This chain uses TRBV7-9 with TRBJ1-4; the D gene is possibly TRBD1 (5 bases). From germline, CDR1 is SEHNR and CDR2 FQNEAQ (reference sequence). V gave up 4 bases and J gave up 0 bases, with 9 bases separating them. This CDR3 is built from 15 residues. In nucleotides, the CDR3 is TGTGCCAGCAGCTACGACAGAGCAACTAATGAAAAACTGTTTTTT. Amino acids: CASSYDRATNEKLFF.

The CDR3 DNA sequence: TGTGCCAGCAGTTACTCCTTTGACAGTTACAATGAGCAGTTCTTC. Amino acids: CASSYSFDSYNEQFF. The chain recombines TRBV6-2 or TRBV6-3 with TRBJ2-1; a possible D gene is TRBD1 (5 bases). CDR1 and CDR2 from the germline V gene are MNHEY and SVGEGT. The length of the CDR3 is 15 residues. The germline V and J ends were trimmed by 0 bases and 4 bases, with 10 bases remaining between them.

The CDR3 spells CASSLIGQGRNLMNTEAFF. For the CDR3, the DNA is TGTGCCAGCTCACTCATTGGGCAGGGGCGTAATCTAATGAACACTGAAGCTTTCTTT. The V call is TRBV18, the J call TRBJ1-1, with D tentatively TRBD1 (6 bases). The germline gives CDR1 KGHSH, CDR2 LQKENI. This CDR3 contains 19 residues. V gave up 4 bases and J gave up 0 bases, with 24 bases separating them. Using reference TRBV18 and TRBJ1-1 for the parts outside the CDR3, the full variable domain is NAGVMQNPRHLVRRRGQEARLRCSPMKGHSHVYWYRQLPEEGLKFMVYLQKENIIDESGMPKERFSAEFPKEGPSILRIQQVVRGDSAAYFCASSLIGQGRNLMNTEAFFGQGTRLTVV.

The chain employs TRBV10-3 and TRBJ2-2, with 10 bases that match TRBD1. V was clipped by 4 bases and J by 4 bases; unmatched bases: 6. The germline CDR1 and CDR2 sequences are ENHRY and SYGVKD. This CDR3 comprises 16 residues. In DNA, the CDR3 is TGTGCCATCAGTGTTAGGGACAGGGGATCCACCGGGGAGCTGTTTTTT. Translated, it gives CAISVRDRGSTGELFF.

V and J are TRBV5-1 and TRBJ2-3; D unresolved. The germline V and J ends were trimmed by 0 bases and 4 bases, with 9 bases remaining between them. CDR1 and CDR2 (germline): SGHRS, YFSETQ. The CDR3 is made up of 14 amino acids. The CDR3 here is CASSLDGRSDTQYF. As DNA, the CDR3 is TGCGCCAGCAGCTTGGACGGCAGGTCAGATACGCAGTATTTT.

The chain joins TRBV7-9 to TRBJ1-6; D is undetermined. The CDR3 runs 14 residues. Looked up from germline, CDR1 is SEHNR and CDR2 is FQNEAQ (reference sequence). V shed 2 bases and J shed 8 bases, with 10 bases lying between them. In DNA form, the CDR3 reads TGTGCCAGCAGCTTAACGGCGGAATATTCACCCCTCCACTTT. Encoded protein: CASSLTAEYSPLHF.

On this clone itself: A junction end diverges from the germline sequence, so it may reflect a read error. The rearrangement joins TRBV6-6 to TRBJ2-1; weak D call: TRBD2 (6 bases). The germline V gene encodes CDR1 MNHNY and CDR2 SVGAGI (reference sequence). There are 11 residues in the CDR3. The CDR3 loop reads CATSPGGVGVF. The CDR3 DNA is TGTGCCACATCTCCTGGCGGGGTAGGGGTCTTC.